This section outlines one TCR beta chain sequence together with its context. Its specific antigen is unknown. No base-level quality is on record; no much larger clone is a single base apart. The protocol used for the library was the immunoSEQ multiplex PCR assay. TCRdb provides this immuneACCESS table in a form limited to in-frame rearrangements. Some clones are lacking; in checked studies, under half of them reflect an unresolved V gene, and why the rest are absent is not known. The sample table contains tens of thousands of clones; only one count was recorded for roughly 90% of them. Approximately 4.7% of the sample lies in the top ten. CDR1 and CDR2, per the germline V gene, are SGHDT and YYEEEE. The germline ends are 9 bases apart after V is trimmed by 1 base and J by 2 bases. Including the terminal cysteine and phenylalanine, the CDR3 comprises 14 residues. Of the read, only the CDR3 DNA is kept; its 42 bases are in frame from base 1.

This entry comes from a study of T cell changes during pregnancy in multiple sclerosis (dated 2019 in TCRdb). Background on the whole study: In women with multiple sclerosis, the researchers looked at how the T cell repertoire shifted as pregnancy progressed.

The receptor chain draws on TRBV5-6 and TRBJ2-5; possibly the D gene is TRBD1, per 6 matching bases. This TCR derives from a female donor in good health, enrolled as a control in a pregnancy study. The material sequenced was peripheral blood, taken in the second trimester of pregnancy. The DNA is as follows: TGTGCCAGCAGCTTGAGGGACACTCAAGAGACCCAGTACTTC. Its translation is CASSLRDTQETQYF.